This T cell receptor beta chain was captured in a study of human T cells and chemical hapten exposure. This clonotype was seen at least ten times. Each CDR3 protein is one row after TCRdb ran MiXCR on the RACE reads. The sample yields under 120,000 distinct CDR3 sequences, more than 9.5% seen once. Sample time point: patch test 1, 2 weeks after DPC sensitization. The treatment: therapeutic diphenylcyclopropenone sensitization with weekly scalp DPC. The sample was whole blood, taken in connection with sensitization to the hapten diphenylcyclopropenone (DPC). The receptor was derived from a woman between 40 and 50 years old with alopecia areata. Some clones in this sample may be carry-over from other donors' samples.

CDR3 nucleotides: TGTGCCAGCAGTGAACGGGGGGGTGCCTACAATGAGCAGTTCTTC. Residues: CASSERGGAYNEQFF. V gene TRBV2 combines with J gene TRBJ2-1, with 8 bases that match TRBD2. The V gene's germline CDR1 is SNHLY and CDR2 FYNNEI. The J segment lost 2 bases and the V segment lost 2 bases, leaving 2 bases of the junction unmatched. The CDR3 has 15 residues.